Included here is one T cell receptor beta chain sequence, with context. Its antigen is not identified. The record originates from a study of T cells in Graves' hyperthyroidism and ophthalmopathy. As for the study in general: Peripheral blood was drawn at first diagnosis, prior to all treatment.

CDR3 length equals 15 residues. Trimming took 0 bases from V and 4 from J, leaving 13 bases between them. The germline CDR1 and CDR2 sequences are MGHRA and YSYEKL. Amplification of TCR beta CDR3 regions was performed using RNA transcripts as template. Primed by the HTBI set, a first-round RT-PCR was run on the TCR CDR3. Using its own MiXCR run on the multiplex PCR reads, TCRdb lists one record per CDR3 protein. The table has about 300,000 distinct CDR3 sequences, around 25% seen once. The PBMCs were taken from around 10 ml of fresh peripheral blood. Study-level results: Most clonotypes that expanded in the thyroid above 0.001 also showed up in blood. The model identified upcoming ophthalmopathy a median roughly 6.5 months ahead of onset.

This sequence originates from a man in his forties with Graves' hyperthyroidism that later progressed to Graves' ophthalmopathy. The chain couples TRBV4-1 to TRBJ2-7; D not resolved. The source material was blood. The CDR3, as DNA: TGCGCCAGCAGCCAAGATCAAGCCCGGGTTTACGAGCAGTACTTC. Its protein product is CASSQDQARVYEQYF.